This T cell receptor (beta chain) was observed in a study of OX40 agonist ivuxolimab in advanced cancers. The overall study: Three dose-escalation patients had partial responses: one with hepatocellular carcinoma and two with cutaneous melanoma. Findings and caveats of the study: People who partly responded at 0.1-3.0 mg/kg had some of the least clonal expansion seen.

Germline CDR1 reads SEHNR; CDR2 reads FQNEAQ (reference sequence). V lost 1 base, J lost 0 bases, and 9 bases lay in between. There are 15 residues in the CDR3. This clone was counted between two and nine times. Its specificity is unknown. Distinct nucleotide sequences in the sample also encode this CDR3. Only in-frame clones appear in the TCRdb table, and some are missing; sequencing was by immunoSEQ multiplex PCR. The table includes about 80,000 clones, around 93% detected once. The material sequenced was CD4+ or CD8+ T cells sorted from blood, taken in a trial of the OX40 agonist ivuxolimab. This clonotype was sampled from an adult with an advanced solid tumor such as melanoma, head and neck, liver or kidney cancer. The chain couples TRBV7-9 to TRBJ1-1; D might be TRBD1 (6 bases). Here the CDR3 DNA reads TGTGCCAGCAGCTTAGGGGGGCCAATGAACACTGAAGCTTTCTTT. Translating it yields CASSLGGPMNTEAFF.